The present entry profiles one TCR beta chain with its context. The junction had 6 bases not matched to a gene; V was cut back by 4 bases and J by 4 bases. The CDR3 spans 16 residues. In germline, CDR1 is LGHDT, CDR2 YNNKEL (reference sequence). The repertoire was sequenced with immunoSEQ multiplex PCR; TCRdb's copy has only in-frame clones and lacks some. The table records 50,000 to 80,000 clones, around 76% of them present only once. This sample was taken from a study of blood T cell repertoires in COVID-19. Sequencing was carried out using peripheral blood. The chain is built from TRBV3-1 (or the pseudogene TRBV3-2) and TRBJ2-2, with 10 bases identical to TRBD2. The receptor was derived from a human donor in a cohort sampled during active COVID-19. Here the CDR3 DNA reads TGTGCCAGCAGCCTCGGGACTAGCGACAGCACCGGGGAGCTGTTTTTT. Protein product: CASSLGTSDSTGELFF.